This paragraph reports one TCR beta chain. Its antigen remains unidentified. This CDR3 spans 14 amino acids. The V and J ends lost 6 bases and 8 bases, in that order; junction bases with no gene match: 9. Germline-derived CDR1 and CDR2 are LGHNA and YSLEER. This sample is part of a study of shared clonotypes between healthy human individuals. Study observations and caveats: A few donors shared approximately 5% of their naive CD4 clonotypes.

This table comes from immunoSEQ multiplex PCR, and its TCRdb copy is limited to in-frame clones, with some not included. In the table there are 2 million to 2.5 million clones, approximately 90% of which are singletons. The receptor's source is a young man in good health. Some clones in this sample may be carry-over from other donors' samples. Sample: naive CD4+ T cells from PBMCs. Noted subset: CD45RA+ positively selected. The chain recombines TRBV4-3 with TRBJ1-4; TRBD1 matches 7 bases. As DNA, the CDR3 is TGCGCCAGCAGTCGGAGGGGGACAGCCGAAAAACTGTTTTTT. Translation: CASSRRGTAEKLFF.